These T cell receptor beta chains were read from a single sample in a study of T cells in Graves' hyperthyroidism and ophthalmopathy. From the multiplex PCR reads, TCRdb called clonotypes with MiXCR, one entry per CDR3 protein. The table lists approximately 300,000 distinct CDR3 sequences, around 15% of them singletons. The sequencing input was blood. The receptor source for this set is a woman aged 55 to 70 with Graves' ophthalmopathy. The CDR3 runs from the conserved cysteine through the conserved F or W. D genes are given only for firm matches. For some rows the clone size is stated as once, few or many, or as a class when expanded; others skip it.

j_gene | d_gene | abundance | v_gene | CDR3aa | CDR3nt
TRBJ2-7 | - | few | TRBV25-1 | CASSADTYYEQYF | TGTGCCAGCAGTGCGGACACCTATTACGAGCAGTACTTC
TRBJ2-1 | - | many | TRBV28 | CAVTSNYNEQFF | TGTGCCGTAACTAGCAACTACAATGAGCAGTTCTTC
TRBJ1-1 | - | many | TRBV3-1 | CASSPGRTNTEAFF | TGTGCCAGCAGTCCGGGGCGGACGAACACTGAAGCTTTCTTT
TRBJ1-2 | TRBD1 | many | TRBV27 | CASSLKRTGDYGYTF | TGTGCCAGCAGTCTTAAGAGGACAGGGGACTATGGCTACACCTTC
TRBJ2-2 | - | few | TRBV19 | CASSITTGSGTGELFF | TGTGCCAGTAGTATCACCACCGGGAGCGGGACCGGGGAGCTGTTTTTT
TRBJ1-6 | - | few | TRBV6-1 | CASSLQGQSPLHF | TGTGCCAGCAGTTTACAGGGTCAGTCACCCCTCCACTTT
TRBJ2-7 | TRBD1 | - | TRBV5-5 | CASSRQGSEIEQYF | TGTGCCAGCAGCCGACAGGGAAGTGAAATCGAGCAGTACTTC
TRBJ2-7 | TRBD1 | - | TRBV19 | CASRGTGGSYEQYF | TGTGCCAGCCGCGGGACAGGGGGATCCTACGAGCAGTACTTC
TRBJ2-7 | - | few | TRBV28 | CASSPTGVLYEQYF | TGTGCCAGCAGTCCGACCGGGGTCCTCTACGAGCAGTACTTC
TRBJ1-4 | - | - | TRBV27 | CASSLKGSEGGTNEKLFF | TGTGCCAGCAGTTTAAAGGGATCAGAGGGAGGGACTAATGAAAAACTGTTTTTT
TRBJ2-5 | - | many | TRBV7-9 | CASSFQNGQETQYF | TGTGCCAGCAGCTTTCAGAACGGGCAAGAGACCCAGTACTTC
TRBJ2-7 | - | - | TRBV19 | CASSPRFGTFAYEQYF | TGTGCCAGTAGTCCGAGATTCGGGACTTTTGCCTACGAGCAGTACTTC
TRBJ2-7 | TRBD1 | few | TRBV20-1 | CSASRTGNYEQYF | TGCAGTGCTTCTAGGACAGGGAACTACGAGCAGTACTTC
TRBJ2-1 | - | many | TRBV2 | CASSESSSSYNEQFF | TGTGCCAGCAGTGAATCCTCGAGCTCCTACAATGAGCAGTTCTTC
TRBJ2-1 | - | - | TRBV6-5 | CASSYRQGLNEQFF | TGTGCCAGCAGTTACCGGCAGGGACTCAATGAGCAGTTCTTC
TRBJ1-2 | - | many | TRBV12-3/TRBV12-4 | CASSSTGSLSYGYTF | TGTGCCAGCAGTTCAACAGGGTCTTTGTCCTATGGCTACACCTTC
TRBJ1-2 | - | - | TRBV29-1 | CSVGYGYTF | TGCAGCGTAGGTTATGGCTACACCTTC
TRBJ1-2 | - | many | TRBV4-3 | CASSQEMEIGYTF | TGCGCCAGCAGCCAAGAAATGGAAATAGGGTACACCTTC
TRBJ2-5 | TRBD1 | few | TRBV7-8 | CASSFSPRGLQETQYF | TGTGCCAGCAGCTTCTCCCCGAGGGGGCTTCAGGAGACCCAGTACTTC
TRBJ1-5 | - | - | TRBV6-1 | CTSSDIGGLMNQPQHF | TGTACCAGCAGTGATATTGGGGGACTGATGAATCAGCCCCAGCATTTT
TRBJ1-1 | - | few | TRBV6-2/TRBV6-3 | CASSFPSPGVAFF | TGTGCCAGCAGTTTCCCGTCGCCAGGCGTCGCTTTCTTT
TRBJ2-1 | - | - | TRBV5-1 | CASSFLPGTSYNGQFF | TGCGCCAGCAGCTTCTTACCGGGGACTTCCTACAATGGGCAGTTCTTC
TRBJ1-3 | - | many | TRBV18 | CASSPERSGNTIYF | TGTGCCAGCTCACCCGAAAGGTCTGGAAACACCATATATTTT
TRBJ1-1 | - | many | TRBV28 | CASSVLNTEAFF | TGTGCCAGCAGTGTGTTGAACACTGAAGCTTTCTTT
TRBJ2-7 | - | many | TRBV11-2 | CASTQGRELTEQYF | TGTGCCAGCACCCAGGGGAGGGAACTGACCGAGCAGTACTTC
TRBJ1-4 | - | few | TRBV4-3 | CASSQDSAGGKLFF | TGCGCCAGCAGCCAAGATTCAGCCGGGGGTAAACTGTTTTTT
TRBJ1-1 | TRBD1 | many | TRBV5-1 | CASSLSRGQGTEAFF | TGCGCCAGCAGCTTGTCTCGGGGACAGGGGACTGAAGCTTTCTTT
TRBJ2-7 | TRBD2 | few | TRBV27 | CASRTGTSGREQYF | TGTGCCAGCAGGACCGGGACTAGCGGACGTGAGCAGTACTTC